The T cell receptor (beta chain) under discussion was sequenced for a study of T cells in tumors after PD-1 blockade. About the research overall: Patients received pembrolizumab 200 mg every 3 weeks or cemiplimab 350 mg every 2 weeks.

Profiled with immunoSEQ multiplex PCR; TCRdb holds only in-frame clones, not every one. The data hold around 60,000 clones, with roughly 78% observed a single time. Trimming stripped 5 bases from V and 3 bases from J, with 8 bases between. This CDR3 region has 12 residues. Germline V gene lookup returns CDR1 LNHDA and CDR2 SQIVND (reference sequence). This chain links TRBV19 with TRBJ2-7; D gene ambiguous. The sample here was PBMCs, taken before anti-PD-1 treatment. The receptor comes from a human donor with basal cell carcinoma. CDR3: CASSPDNYEQYF. CDR3 coding DNA: TGTGCCAGTAGTCCTGACAACTACGAGCAGTACTTC.